This T cell receptor beta chain was recorded in a study of technical replicates of blood from a few donors. The CDR3 loop spans 17 amino acids. Unmatched junction bases numbered 15, after V lost 5 bases and J lost 6 bases. Germline CDR1 and CDR2: PRHDT and FYEKMQ (reference sequence). TCRdb keeps only in-frame clones here, not all; method: immunoSEQ multiplex PCR. The profile covers about 94,000 clones, with almost 97% appearing a single time and approximately 0.37% taken by the ten largest. The sample was T cells isolated from PBMCs. V is TRBV13 and J is TRBJ2-7; 11 positions match TRBD2. The clonotype comes from a human donor in good health. The DNA for the CDR3 is TGTGCCAGCAGCACACGACGTCGACTAGCGGGATCAAGCGAGCAGTACTTC. This translates into CASSTRRRLAGSSEQYF.